This TCR beta chain was recorded in a study of beta chain features in type 1 diabetes. Isolated RNA was reverse transcribed in full, so expressed TCRB transcripts were sequenced. The protocol was immunoSEQ multiplex PCR, while the TCRdb copy is restricted to in-frame clones and leaves out a portion. Among just over 600,000 clones listed, roughly 15% were seen once. Only one heparinised blood draw was taken per donor, and its volume averaged approximately 120 mL. V was clipped by 2 bases and J by 3 bases; unmatched bases: 9. Germline V gene sequence: CDR1 LGHNA, CDR2 YSLEER. This CDR3 region has 19 residues.

The chain combines TRBV4-3 with TRBJ2-1; 14 bases match TRBD2. Sequencing used naive CD4+ T cells from blood. The clonotype comes from a man aged 18 to 30 in good health. In nucleotides, the CDR3 is TGCGCCAGCAGCCAAAGGACTAGCGGGGGGAAGACAATCTACAATGAGCAGTTCTTC. Protein: CASSQRTSGGKTIYNEQFF.